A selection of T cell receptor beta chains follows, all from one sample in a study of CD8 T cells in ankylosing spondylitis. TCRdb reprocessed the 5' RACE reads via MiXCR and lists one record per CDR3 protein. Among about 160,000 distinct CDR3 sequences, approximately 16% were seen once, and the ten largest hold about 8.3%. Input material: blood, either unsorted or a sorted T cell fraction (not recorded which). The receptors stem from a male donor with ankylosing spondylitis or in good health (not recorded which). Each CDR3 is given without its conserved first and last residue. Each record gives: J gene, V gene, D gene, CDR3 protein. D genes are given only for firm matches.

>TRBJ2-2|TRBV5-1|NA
ASSFRAGGTGELF
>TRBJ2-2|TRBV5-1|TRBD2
ASSPTSPGELF
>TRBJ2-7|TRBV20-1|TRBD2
SARVRPGLADEQY
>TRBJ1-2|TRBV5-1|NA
ASSGDSNYGYT
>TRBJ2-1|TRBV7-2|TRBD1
ASTPSRGNEQF
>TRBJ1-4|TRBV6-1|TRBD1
VSQTGVSGEKLF
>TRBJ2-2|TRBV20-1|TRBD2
SARPGLEGTGELF
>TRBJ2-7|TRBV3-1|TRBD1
ASSQTGTGGIYEQY
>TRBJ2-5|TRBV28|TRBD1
ASQTNGQGEETQY
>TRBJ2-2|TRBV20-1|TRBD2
SARPRGRGDTGELF
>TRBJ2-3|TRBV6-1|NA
ATTRTGTGDTQY
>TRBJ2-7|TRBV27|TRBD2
ASSLHSGRAEQY
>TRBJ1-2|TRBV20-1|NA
SAGGDFNYGYT
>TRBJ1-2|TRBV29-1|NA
SVDRGSNYGYT
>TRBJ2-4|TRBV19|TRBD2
ASSIDQAGENIQY
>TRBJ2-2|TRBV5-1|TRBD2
ASSSSGRAGELF
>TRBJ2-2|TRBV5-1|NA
ASSLDPGRIELTGELF
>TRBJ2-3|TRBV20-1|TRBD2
SASPQLAGAFMYTQY
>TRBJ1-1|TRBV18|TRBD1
ATRGTEKNTEAF
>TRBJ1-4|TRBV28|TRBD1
ASRPGGGTNEKLF
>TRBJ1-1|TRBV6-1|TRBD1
ASIEDRGRTEAF
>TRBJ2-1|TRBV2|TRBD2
ASSALTSGSFGEQF
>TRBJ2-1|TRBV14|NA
ASSQDFTRDGYNEQF
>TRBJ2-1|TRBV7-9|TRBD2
ASSQGLAGASYNEQF
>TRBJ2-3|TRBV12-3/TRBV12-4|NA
ASSFDGTDTQY
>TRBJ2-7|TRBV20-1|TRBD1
SAGQGYEQY
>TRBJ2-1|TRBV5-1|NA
ASSLFGGHEQF
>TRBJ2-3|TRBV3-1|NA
ASSQDSSTDTQY
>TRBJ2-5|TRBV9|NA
ASSVRGGVVKETQY
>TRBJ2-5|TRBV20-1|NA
SAQAREGAKTQY
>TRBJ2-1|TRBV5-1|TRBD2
ASSLRTSGSSYNEQF
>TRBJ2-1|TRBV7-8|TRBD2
ASSLSQTSGDEQF
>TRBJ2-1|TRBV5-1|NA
ASSLAGGGFYNEQF
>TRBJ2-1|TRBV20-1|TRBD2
SARDKTSGLRNEQF
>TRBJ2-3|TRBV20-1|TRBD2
SVPSGRGLDTQY
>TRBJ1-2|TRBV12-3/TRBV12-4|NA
ASSPDRNYGYT
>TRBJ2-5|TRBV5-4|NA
ASSLRGQQETQY
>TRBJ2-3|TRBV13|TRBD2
ASSWILGLAGRSTDTQY
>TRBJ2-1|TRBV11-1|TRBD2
ASRLSGSYNEQF
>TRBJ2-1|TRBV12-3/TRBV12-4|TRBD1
ASRDRGLSQF
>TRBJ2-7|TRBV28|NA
ASSLPYTGTQQY
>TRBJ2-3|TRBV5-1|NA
ASSSTGGTDTQY
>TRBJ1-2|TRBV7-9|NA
ASSLSGHNYGYT
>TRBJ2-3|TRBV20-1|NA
SARGLSGKDTQY
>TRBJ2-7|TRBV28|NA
ASSYSLRLYEQY
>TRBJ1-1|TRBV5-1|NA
ASSLTAGTEAF
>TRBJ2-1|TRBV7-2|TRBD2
ASSLAGTAREQF
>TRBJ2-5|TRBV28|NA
ASSLTVQETQY
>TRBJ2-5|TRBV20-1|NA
SASALETQY
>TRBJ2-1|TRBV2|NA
ASSALAGQF